This TCR beta chain was sequenced for a study of T cells in localized non-small cell lung cancer. Looked up from germline, CDR1 is MNHGY and CDR2 is SAAAGT. Trimming removed 5 bases from V and 3 bases from J, with 14 bases in between. This CDR3 comprises 14 residues. By share, this clone ranks as medium-sized. TCRdb's copy holds only in-frame clones and misses some; the assay was immunoSEQ multiplex PCR. The repertoire holds around 1,500 clones, with 20% to 25% as singletons. This sequence joins TRBV6-8 and TRBJ2-7; perhaps TRBD2 as D (6 bases). The starting material was lung tumor tissue, obtained before any cancer treatment. The sequence was collected from a male donor aged 60 or older with stage III lung adenocarcinoma. Written as DNA, the CDR3 is TGTGCCAGCAGTACTAGCCCTACCAGCTACGAGCAGTACTTC. The encoded protein is CASSTSPTSYEQYF.